This T cell receptor (beta chain) was sequenced during a study of vaccination and CD4 T cells after COVID-19. Across the whole study: Convalescent donors: six male, four female; seven Caucasian, two Asian, one multiracial, two Hispanic. Either the Pfizer-BioNTech BNT162b2 or Moderna mRNA-1273 vaccine was given as two doses. The interval from dose two to post-vaccine sampling had a median of about 72 days, and it ranged from 14 to 241. General observations from the study: Detection of a median around 86% of reactive clones in convalescent patients was confined to the period after vaccination.

Time point defined: late sampling 161 to 241 days after vaccination in three convalescent patients. MiXCR, applied by TCRdb to the PCR reads, yields one record per CDR3 protein. This table holds about 28,000 distinct CDR3 sequences, 50% found once. To note about this clonotype: Its antigen remains unidentified.

The sequenced sample was CD4+ T cells from blood, obtained about 7 months after SARS-CoV-2 vaccination. The TCR originated in a human donor who had recovered from COVID-19.

The CDR3 sequence: CSASSGPYEQYF. CDR3 in DNA: TGCAGTGCTAGCTCCGGACCCTACGAGCAGTACTTC. The rearrangement links TRBV20-1 to TRBJ2-7; D is ambiguous. Trimming took 3 bases from V and 2 from J, leaving 8 bases between them. Germline assignment: CDR1 DFQATT and CDR2 SNEGSKA (reference sequence). The CDR3 length is 12 residues.